The source of this T cell receptor (beta chain) is a study of blood T cell repertoires in COVID-19. Study summary: There were acute and convalescent COVID-19 samples, and they came from the United States, Italy and Spain. Nucleic acid was either cDNA or gDNA, and it came from T cells, B-cell-depleted T cells, or PBMCs.

Germline V gene data show CDR1 as MNHEY and CDR2 as SVGEGT. Trimming cost V 6 bases and J 8 bases, with 17 bases left between them. CDR3 size: 14 residues. Authors' analysis steps: The authors estimated nucleated cell counts from reference gene primer amplification. Clones were sequenced by immunoSEQ multiplex PCR, and TCRdb holds only the in-frame ones, with some missing. V and J calls and clone size are as listed in that table; D and trimming were resolved from the DNA. The data show under 200,000 clones, about 90% seen once. The J gene is TRBJ2-1, the V gene TRBV6-2 or TRBV6-3, with D possibly matching TRBD1 (6 bases). The receptor comes from a man aged 35 to 55 with active or convalescent COVID-19. Sequenced material: peripheral blood. The CDR3 DNA reads as TGTGCCAGCAGCCATACCAGGGGACCTTATGAGCAGTTCTTC. Amino acid sequence: CASSHTRGPYEQFF.